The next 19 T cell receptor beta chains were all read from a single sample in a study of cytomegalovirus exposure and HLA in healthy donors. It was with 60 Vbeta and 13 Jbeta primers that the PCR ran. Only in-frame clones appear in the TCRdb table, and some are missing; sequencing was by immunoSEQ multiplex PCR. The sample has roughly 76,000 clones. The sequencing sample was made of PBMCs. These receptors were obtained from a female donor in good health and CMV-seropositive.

CDR3 in amino acids: CASSTQGLGNTEAFF. The DNA of the CDR3 is TGTGCCAGCAGTACACAGGGTCTGGGGAACACTGAAGCTTTCTTT. This sequence joins TRBV28 and TRBJ1-1; tentatively, D is TRBD1 (6 bases). The germline CDR1 and CDR2 sequences are MDHEN and SYDVKM. V lost 5 bases and J lost 1, with 14 bases in between. The CDR3 loop spans 15 amino acids.

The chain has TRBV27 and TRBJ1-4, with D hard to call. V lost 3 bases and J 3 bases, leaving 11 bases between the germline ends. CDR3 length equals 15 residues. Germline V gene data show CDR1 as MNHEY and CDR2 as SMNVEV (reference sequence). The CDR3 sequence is CASSLGLEANEKLFF. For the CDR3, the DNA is TGTGCCAGCAGTTTGGGCCTGGAGGCTAATGAAAAACTGTTTTTT.

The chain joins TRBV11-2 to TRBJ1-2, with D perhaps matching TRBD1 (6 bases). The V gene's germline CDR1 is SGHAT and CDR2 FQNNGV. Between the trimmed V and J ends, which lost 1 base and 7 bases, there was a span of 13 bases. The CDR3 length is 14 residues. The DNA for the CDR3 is TGTGCCAGCAGCTTAGGTTTGGGGGCGAGTGGCTACACCTTC. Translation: CASSLGLGASGYTF.

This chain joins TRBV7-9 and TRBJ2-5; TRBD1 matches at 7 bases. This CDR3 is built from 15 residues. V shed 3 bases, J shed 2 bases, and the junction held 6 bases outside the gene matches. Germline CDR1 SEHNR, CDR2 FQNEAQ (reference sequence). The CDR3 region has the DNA TGTGCCAGCAGCTTGGCGACAGGGCCTCAAGAGACCCAGTACTTC. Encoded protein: CASSLATGPQETQYF.

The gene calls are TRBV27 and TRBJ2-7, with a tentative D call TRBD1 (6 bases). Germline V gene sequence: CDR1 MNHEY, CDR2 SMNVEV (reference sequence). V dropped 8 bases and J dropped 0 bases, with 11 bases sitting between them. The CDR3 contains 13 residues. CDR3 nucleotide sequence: TGTGCCAGCGGACGGACAGCCTCCTACGAGCAGTACTTC. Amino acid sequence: CASGRTASYEQYF.

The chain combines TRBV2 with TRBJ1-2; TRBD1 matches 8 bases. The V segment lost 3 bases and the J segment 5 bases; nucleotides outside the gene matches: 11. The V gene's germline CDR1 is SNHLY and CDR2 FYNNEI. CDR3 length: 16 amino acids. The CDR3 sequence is CASSDGGQGGWYGYTF. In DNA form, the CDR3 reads TGTGCCAGCAGTGATGGTGGACAGGGTGGTTGGTATGGCTACACCTTC.

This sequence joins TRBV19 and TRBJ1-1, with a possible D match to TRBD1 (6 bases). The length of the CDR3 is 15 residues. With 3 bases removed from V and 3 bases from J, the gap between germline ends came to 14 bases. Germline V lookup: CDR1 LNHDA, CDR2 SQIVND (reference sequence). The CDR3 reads CASSILQGTYTEAFF. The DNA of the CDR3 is TGTGCCAGTAGTATCTTACAGGGTACGTACACTGAAGCTTTCTTT.

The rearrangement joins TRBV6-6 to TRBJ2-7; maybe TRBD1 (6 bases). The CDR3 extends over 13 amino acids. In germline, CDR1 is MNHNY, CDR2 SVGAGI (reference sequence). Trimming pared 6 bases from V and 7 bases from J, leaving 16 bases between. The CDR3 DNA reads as TGTGCCAGCAGCCAAAACACAGGGTATGAGCAGTACTTC. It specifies CASSQNTGYEQYF.

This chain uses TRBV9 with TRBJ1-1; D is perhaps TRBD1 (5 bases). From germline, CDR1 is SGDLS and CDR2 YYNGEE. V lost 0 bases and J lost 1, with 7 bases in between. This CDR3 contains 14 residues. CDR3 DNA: TGTGCCAGCAGCGTAGTCCAGGGGAACACTGAAGCTTTCTTT. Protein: CASSVVQGNTEAFF.

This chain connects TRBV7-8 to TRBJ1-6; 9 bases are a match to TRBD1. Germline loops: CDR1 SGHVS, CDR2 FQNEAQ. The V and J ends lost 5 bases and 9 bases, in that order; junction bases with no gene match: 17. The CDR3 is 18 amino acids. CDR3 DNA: TGTGCCAGCAGCCGCAGACGAACGGACAGGGGACAAGGTTCACCCCTCCACTTT. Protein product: CASSRRRTDRGQGSPLHF.

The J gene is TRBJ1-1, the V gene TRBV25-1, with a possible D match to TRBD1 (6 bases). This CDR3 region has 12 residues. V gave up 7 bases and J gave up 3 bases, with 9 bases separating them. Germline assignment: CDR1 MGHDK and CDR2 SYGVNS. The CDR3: CASTRGYTEAFF. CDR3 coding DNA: TGTGCCAGCACGAGGGGGTACACTGAAGCTTTCTTT.

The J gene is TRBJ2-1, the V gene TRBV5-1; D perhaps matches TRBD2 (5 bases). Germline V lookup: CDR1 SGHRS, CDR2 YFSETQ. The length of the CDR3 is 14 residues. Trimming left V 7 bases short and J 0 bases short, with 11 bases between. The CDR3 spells CASYPAVSYNEQFF. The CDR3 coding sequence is TGCGCCAGCTATCCAGCGGTCTCCTACAATGAGCAGTTCTTC.

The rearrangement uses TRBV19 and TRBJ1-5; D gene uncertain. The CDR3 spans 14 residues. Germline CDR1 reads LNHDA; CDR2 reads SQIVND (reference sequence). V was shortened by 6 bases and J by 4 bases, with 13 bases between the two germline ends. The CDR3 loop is CASREAGMNQPQHF. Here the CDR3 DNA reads TGTGCCAGTAGGGAGGCCGGGATGAATCAGCCCCAGCATTTT.

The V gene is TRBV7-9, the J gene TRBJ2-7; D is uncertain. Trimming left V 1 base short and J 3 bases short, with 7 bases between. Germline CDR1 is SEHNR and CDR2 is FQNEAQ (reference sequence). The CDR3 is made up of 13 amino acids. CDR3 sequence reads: CASSLVGGYEQYF. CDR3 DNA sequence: TGTGCCAGCAGCTTAGTAGGCGGCTACGAGCAGTACTTC.

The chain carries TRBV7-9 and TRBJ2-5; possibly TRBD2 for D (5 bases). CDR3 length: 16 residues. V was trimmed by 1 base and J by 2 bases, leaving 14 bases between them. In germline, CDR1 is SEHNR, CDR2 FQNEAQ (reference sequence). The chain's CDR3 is CASSLVDLGGQETQYF. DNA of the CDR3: TGTGCCAGCAGCTTAGTGGACCTAGGCGGGCAAGAGACCCAGTACTTC.

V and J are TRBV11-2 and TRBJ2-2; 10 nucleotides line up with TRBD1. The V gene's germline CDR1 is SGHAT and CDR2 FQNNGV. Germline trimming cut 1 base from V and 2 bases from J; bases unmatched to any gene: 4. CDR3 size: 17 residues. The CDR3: CASSLVGTGVNTGELFF. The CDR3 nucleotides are TGTGCCAGCAGCTTAGTCGGGACAGGGGTAAACACCGGGGAGCTGTTTTTT.

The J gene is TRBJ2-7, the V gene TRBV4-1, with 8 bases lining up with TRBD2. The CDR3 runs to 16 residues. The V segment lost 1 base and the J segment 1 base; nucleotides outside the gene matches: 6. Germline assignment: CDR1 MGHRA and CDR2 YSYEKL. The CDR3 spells CASSQGPSGWSYEQYF. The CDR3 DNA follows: TGCGCCAGCAGCCAAGGCCCTAGCGGGTGGTCCTACGAGCAGTACTTC.

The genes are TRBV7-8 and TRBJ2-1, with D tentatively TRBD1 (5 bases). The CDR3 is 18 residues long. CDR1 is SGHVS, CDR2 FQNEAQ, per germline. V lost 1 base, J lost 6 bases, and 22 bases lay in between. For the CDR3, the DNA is TGTGCCAGCAGCTTAGTTGACAGCCTTTCTGGACGTGGCAATGAGCAGTTCTTC. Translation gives CASSLVDSLSGRGNEQFF.

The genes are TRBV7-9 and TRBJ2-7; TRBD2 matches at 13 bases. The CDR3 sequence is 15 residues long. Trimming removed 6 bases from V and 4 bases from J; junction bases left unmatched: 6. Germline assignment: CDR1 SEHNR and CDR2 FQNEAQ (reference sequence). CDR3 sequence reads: CASSFRTSGSYEQYF. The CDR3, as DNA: TGTGCCAGCAGTTTTAGGACTAGCGGGAGTTACGAGCAGTACTTC.